Listed below are T cell receptor beta chains from one sample, sequenced in a study of blood T cell repertoires in COVID-19. Method: immunoSEQ multiplex PCR; TCRdb's copy keeps in-frame clones and lacks some. The sample carries around 75,000 clones, around 89% recorded once. Sequencing was done on a sample of peripheral blood. These receptors were obtained from a man aged 50 to 60 with acute or convalescent COVID-19. CDR3s include the opening cysteine and the closing phenylalanine or tryptophan. The order of the fields is CDR3 protein, CDR3 DNA, D gene, V gene, clone size, J gene. D genes are given only for firm matches. Rows may omit the clone size; those that give it use once, few, many or a size class.

CDR3: CAGAGYSNQPQHF
DNA: TGTGCCGGCGCAGGGTATAGCAATCAGCCCCAGCATTTT
D: NA
V: TRBV6-6
size: NA
J: TRBJ1-5

CDR3: CASSQRQGLETQYF
DNA: TGTGCCAGCAGCCAACGACAGGGGTTGGAGACCCAGTACTTC
D: TRBD1
V: TRBV14
size: NA
J: TRBJ2-5

CDR3: CATSDLRGSLFF
DNA: TGTGCCACCAGTGATTTGAGGGGCAGCCTGTTTTTT
D: NA
V: TRBV24-1
size: NA
J: TRBJ1-4

CDR3: CASSLAAVYEQYF
DNA: TGTGCCAGCAGCCTAGCGGCGGTCTACGAGCAGTACTTC
D: TRBD2
V: TRBV28
size: NA
J: TRBJ2-7

CDR3: CACPGGTPEKYNEQFF
DNA: TGTGCCTGCCCTGGGGGGACCCCCGAAAAGTACAATGAGCAGTTCTTC
D: NA
V: TRBV30
size: NA
J: TRBJ2-1

CDR3: CASSYRLTSGERNEQFF
DNA: TGTGCCAGCAGTTACAGACTCACTAGCGGTGAAAGGAATGAGCAGTTCTTC
D: TRBD2
V: TRBV6-7
size: NA
J: TRBJ2-1

CDR3: CASSQGYGGMYGYTF
DNA: TGCGCCAGCAGCCAAGGTTACGGAGGGATGTATGGCTACACCTTC
D: NA
V: TRBV4-3
size: NA
J: TRBJ1-2

CDR3: CASSLGSAGAKNIQYF
DNA: TGCGCCAGCAGCTTGGGATCGGCGGGAGCCAAAAACATTCAGTACTTC
D: NA
V: TRBV5-1
size: NA
J: TRBJ2-4

CDR3: CASSNGGTYGYTF
DNA: TGCGCCAGCAGCAATGGGGGGACCTATGGCTACACCTTC
D: NA
V: TRBV5-1
size: NA
J: TRBJ1-2

CDR3: CAWSDDVAGERETQYF
DNA: TGTGCCTGGAGTGATGATGTGGCAGGGGAACGGGAGACCCAGTACTTC
D: NA
V: TRBV30
size: NA
J: TRBJ2-5

CDR3: CASSPGLAGGPSNEQFF
DNA: TGTGCCAGCAGCCCGGGACTAGCGGGAGGGCCTAGTAATGAGCAGTTCTTC
D: TRBD2
V: TRBV7-6
size: NA
J: TRBJ2-1

CDR3: CSVDSLSSYNEQFF
DNA: TGCAGCGTCGACTCTTTGAGCTCCTACAATGAGCAGTTCTTC
D: NA
V: TRBV29-1
size: few
J: TRBJ2-1

CDR3: CASSVRMNQPQHF
DNA: TGTGCCAGTAGTGTCAGGATGAATCAGCCCCAGCATTTT
D: NA
V: TRBV19
size: NA
J: TRBJ1-5

CDR3: CASSQDALAGVGTQYF
DNA: TGTGCCAGCAGCCAAGATGCACTAGCGGGAGTTGGGACCCAGTACTTC
D: TRBD2
V: TRBV4-2
size: NA
J: TRBJ2-5

CDR3: CASSLTGRNQPQHF
DNA: TGTGCCAGCAGCTTGACAGGGCGCAATCAGCCCCAGCATTTT
D: TRBD1
V: TRBV3-1/TRBV3-2
size: once
J: TRBJ1-5

CDR3: CASSLGQSTDTQYF
DNA: TGCGCCAGCAGCTTGGGACAGAGCACAGATACGCAGTATTTT
D: NA
V: TRBV5-1
size: NA
J: TRBJ2-3

CDR3: CAWSLGPNTEAFF
DNA: TGTGCCTGGAGTCTGGGGCCGAACACTGAAGCTTTCTTT
D: NA
V: TRBV30
size: NA
J: TRBJ1-1

CDR3: CASRLPGLAVYEQYF
DNA: TGTGCCAGCAGACTCCCGGGACTAGCGGTCTACGAGCAGTACTTC
D: TRBD2
V: TRBV6-5
size: NA
J: TRBJ2-7

CDR3: CASNNQETQYF
DNA: TGTGCCAGCAATAACCAAGAGACCCAGTACTTC
D: NA
V: TRBV2
size: once
J: TRBJ2-5

CDR3: CASSLVGQGAWETQYF
DNA: TGTGCCAGCAGCTTGGTGGGACAGGGGGCATGGGAGACCCAGTACTTC
D: TRBD1
V: TRBV5-5
size: NA
J: TRBJ2-5

CDR3: CASSLRVAGYNEQFF
DNA: TGTGCCAGCAGCTTAAGAGTAGCGGGGTACAATGAGCAGTTCTTC
D: TRBD2
V: TRBV11-2
size: NA
J: TRBJ2-1

CDR3: CAAIGVQTPGGYGYTF
DNA: TGTGCCGCGATAGGGGTCCAAACCCCCGGAGGGTATGGCTACACCTTC
D: NA
V: TRBV30
size: NA
J: TRBJ1-2

CDR3: CASKKQGAFNSPLHF
DNA: TGTGCCAGCAAGAAGCAGGGGGCATTTAATTCACCCCTCCACTTT
D: TRBD1
V: TRBV6-4
size: large
J: TRBJ1-6

CDR3: CASSPDRVYEQYF
DNA: TGTGCCAGCAGCCCAGACAGGGTTTACGAGCAGTACTTC
D: TRBD1
V: TRBV5-4
size: NA
J: TRBJ2-7

CDR3: CASSKGLFSGNTIYF
DNA: TGTGCCAGCAGTAAGGGACTTTTCTCTGGAAACACCATATATTTT
D: NA
V: TRBV5-4
size: once
J: TRBJ1-3

CDR3: CASSAHENYGYTF
DNA: TGTGCCAGCAGTGCCCACGAGAACTATGGCTACACCTTC
D: NA
V: TRBV28
size: NA
J: TRBJ1-2

CDR3: CACRLGLSYEQYF
DNA: TGTGCCTGCCGACTTGGCCTCTCCTACGAGCAGTACTTC
D: NA
V: TRBV30
size: NA
J: TRBJ2-7

CDR3: CAWSRRDRGRTEAFF
DNA: TGTGCCTGGAGTAGAAGGGACAGGGGGCGGACTGAAGCTTTCTTT
D: TRBD1
V: TRBV30
size: NA
J: TRBJ1-1

CDR3: CASSLGAGGNEQFF
DNA: TGTGCCAGCAGCTTAGGAGCGGGAGGGAATGAGCAGTTCTTC
D: TRBD2
V: TRBV7-6
size: NA
J: TRBJ2-1

CDR3: CASSATSGRYEQYF
DNA: TGTGCCAGCAGCGCGACTAGCGGGAGGTACGAGCAGTACTTC
D: TRBD2
V: TRBV5-4
size: NA
J: TRBJ2-7

CDR3: CASSIGRELYEQYF
DNA: TGTGCCAGTAGTATTGGGCGGGAGCTCTACGAGCAGTACTTC
D: TRBD2
V: TRBV19
size: NA
J: TRBJ2-7

CDR3: CASTRRAGGEETQYF
DNA: TGTGCCAGCACTCGACGGGCAGGGGGAGAAGAGACCCAGTACTTC
D: TRBD1
V: TRBV11-2
size: NA
J: TRBJ2-5

CDR3: CASSLKALTLHF
DNA: TGTGCCAGCAGTTTAAAGGCACTAACCCTCCACTTT
D: NA
V: TRBV12-3/TRBV12-4
size: few
J: TRBJ1-6

CDR3: CSPLGDSRQPQHF
DNA: TGCAGCCCGCTGGGTGACTCTCGTCAGCCCCAGCATTTT
D: NA
V: TRBV29-1
size: few
J: TRBJ1-5

CDR3: CASSQDRFEMDTQYF
DNA: TGCGCCAGCAGCCAAGACAGGTTTGAAATGGATACGCAGTATTTT
D: NA
V: TRBV4-3
size: NA
J: TRBJ2-3

CDR3: CASSSGTSGNYEQFF
DNA: TGTGCCAGCAGTTCGGGGACTAGCGGGAACTATGAGCAGTTCTTC
D: TRBD2
V: TRBV6-6
size: few
J: TRBJ2-1

CDR3: CASSLSPGEEQFF
DNA: TGTGCCAGCAGCTTGTCCCCCGGGGAGGAGCAGTTCTTC
D: NA
V: TRBV5-4
size: once
J: TRBJ2-1

CDR3: CASSLPWTSGSPREQYF
DNA: TGTGCCAGCAGTTTACCGTGGACTAGCGGGAGCCCCCGGGAGCAGTACTTC
D: TRBD2
V: TRBV27
size: NA
J: TRBJ2-7

CDR3: CASSPAEGLGTEAFF
DNA: TGTGCCAGCTCACCAGCGGAGGGGCTGGGCACTGAAGCTTTCTTT
D: NA
V: TRBV18
size: NA
J: TRBJ1-1

CDR3: CAWSARKNEKLFF
DNA: TGTGCCTGGAGTGCCAGGAAAAATGAAAAACTGTTTTTT
D: NA
V: TRBV30
size: NA
J: TRBJ1-4

CDR3: CASSSVLQETQYF
DNA: TGTGCCAGTAGTTCCGTACTCCAAGAGACCCAGTACTTC
D: NA
V: TRBV19
size: NA
J: TRBJ2-5

CDR3: CASSLSVAGGPNTEAFF
DNA: TGCGCCAGCAGCTTGAGTGTGGCAGGGGGCCCGAACACTGAAGCTTTCTTT
D: TRBD1
V: TRBV5-1
size: NA
J: TRBJ1-1

CDR3: CASSFGGAYNSPLHF
DNA: TGTGCCAGCAGTTTCGGCGGGGCCTATAATTCACCCCTCCACTTT
D: NA
V: TRBV6-2/TRBV6-3
size: few
J: TRBJ1-6

CDR3: CASSLAQGERSLHF
DNA: TGTGCCAGCAGCTTAGCTCAGGGGGAAAGGTCCCTCCACTTT
D: TRBD1
V: TRBV7-2
size: few
J: TRBJ1-6

CDR3: CASSLIRQSMNTEAFF
DNA: TGTGCCAGCAGTCTTATTCGACAGTCTATGAACACTGAAGCTTTCTTT
D: NA
V: TRBV7-6
size: once
J: TRBJ1-1

CDR3: CASSRTSASTDTQYF
DNA: TGTGCCAGCTCTCGGACTAGCGCCAGCACAGATACGCAGTATTTT
D: TRBD2
V: TRBV18
size: NA
J: TRBJ2-3

CDR3: CATSRTGQGTEAFF
DNA: TGTGCCACCAGCAGGACCGGACAGGGCACTGAAGCTTTCTTT
D: TRBD1
V: TRBV15
size: once
J: TRBJ1-1

CDR3: CASSLAAAGEAGELFF
DNA: TGCGCCAGCAGCTTGGCCGCTGCGGGAGAGGCCGGGGAGCTGTTTTTT
D: TRBD2
V: TRBV5-1
size: NA
J: TRBJ2-2

CDR3: CASSPWDSLTSSLNEQFF
DNA: TGTGCCAGCTCACCATGGGACAGTCTGACTAGTTCTCTAAATGAGCAGTTCTTC
D: NA
V: TRBV18
size: NA
J: TRBJ2-1

CDR3: CASSEAQDYSYEQYF
DNA: TGTGCCAGCAGTGAAGCGCAGGACTACTCCTACGAGCAGTACTTC
D: NA
V: TRBV6-1
size: NA
J: TRBJ2-7

CDR3: CASSLYSNQPQHF
DNA: TGTGCCAGCAGCCTCTATAGCAATCAGCCCCAGCATTTT
D: NA
V: TRBV12-3/TRBV12-4
size: NA
J: TRBJ1-5

CDR3: CARSPGGVAEGGELFF
DNA: TGCGCCCGCAGCCCGGGGGGGGTAGCTGAAGGCGGGGAGCTGTTTTTT
D: TRBD2
V: TRBV5-1
size: NA
J: TRBJ2-2

CDR3: CATSDPTSGKTYEQYF
DNA: TGTGCCACCAGTGATCCTACTAGCGGGAAGACCTACGAGCAGTACTTC
D: TRBD2
V: TRBV24-1
size: NA
J: TRBJ2-7

CDR3: CASSNEGQGLDQWHEAFF
DNA: TGCGCCAGCAGTAACGAAGGACAGGGCTTGGACCAGTGGCATGAAGCTTTCTTT
D: TRBD1
V: TRBV23-1
size: NA
J: TRBJ1-1

CDR3: CASSLAGGSYEQYF
DNA: TGTGCCAGCAGCTTGGCGGGAGGCTCCTACGAGCAGTACTTC
D: TRBD2
V: TRBV5-5
size: NA
J: TRBJ2-7

CDR3: CASSIKRLAGVLGNEQFF
DNA: TGTGCCAGTAGTATCAAGCGACTAGCGGGAGTACTAGGCAATGAGCAGTTCTTC
D: TRBD2
V: TRBV19
size: few
J: TRBJ2-1

CDR3: CASGREITYEQYF
DNA: TGCGCCAGCGGGCGGGAGATAACCTACGAGCAGTACTTC
D: TRBD2
V: TRBV5-1
size: few
J: TRBJ2-7

CDR3: CASSLERTGGSYEQYF
DNA: TGTGCCAGCAGCTTAGAAAGGACAGGGGGTTCCTACGAGCAGTACTTC
D: TRBD1
V: TRBV11-3
size: NA
J: TRBJ2-7